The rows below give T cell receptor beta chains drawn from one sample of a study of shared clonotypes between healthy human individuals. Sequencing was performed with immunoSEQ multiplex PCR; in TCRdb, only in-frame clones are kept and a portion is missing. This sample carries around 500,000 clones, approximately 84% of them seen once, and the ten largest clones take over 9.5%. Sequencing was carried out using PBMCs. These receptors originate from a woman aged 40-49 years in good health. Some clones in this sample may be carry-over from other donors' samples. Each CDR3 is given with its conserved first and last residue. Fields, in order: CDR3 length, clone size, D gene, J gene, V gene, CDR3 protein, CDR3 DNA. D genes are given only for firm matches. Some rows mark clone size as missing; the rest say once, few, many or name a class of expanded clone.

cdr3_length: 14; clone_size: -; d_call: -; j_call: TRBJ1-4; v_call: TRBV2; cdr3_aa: CASSVGDGNEKLFF; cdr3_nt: TGTGCCAGCAGTGTTGGGGACGGGAATGAAAAACTGTTTTTT
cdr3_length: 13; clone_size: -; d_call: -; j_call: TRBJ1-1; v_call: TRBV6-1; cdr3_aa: CASSPWTGREAFF; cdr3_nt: TGTGCCAGCAGTCCTTGGACTGGGCGGGAAGCTTTCTTT
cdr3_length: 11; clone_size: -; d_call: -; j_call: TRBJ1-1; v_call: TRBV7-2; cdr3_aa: CASSLTPEAFF; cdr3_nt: TGTGCCAGCAGCTTAACACCTGAAGCTTTCTTT
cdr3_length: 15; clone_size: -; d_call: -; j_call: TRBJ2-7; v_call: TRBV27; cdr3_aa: CASSIGHTGSYEQYF; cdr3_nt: TGTGCCAGCAGTATCGGACACACCGGCTCCTACGAGCAGTACTTC
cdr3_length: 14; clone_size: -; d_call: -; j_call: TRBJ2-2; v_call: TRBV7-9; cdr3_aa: CASSFGYRAGELFF; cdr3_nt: TGTGCCAGCAGCTTTGGCTACAGGGCCGGGGAGCTGTTTTTT
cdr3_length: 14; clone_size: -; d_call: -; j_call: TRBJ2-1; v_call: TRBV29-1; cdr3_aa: CSVDVSGQYNEQFF; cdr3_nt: TGCAGCGTTGATGTGTCAGGACAATACAATGAGCAGTTCTTC
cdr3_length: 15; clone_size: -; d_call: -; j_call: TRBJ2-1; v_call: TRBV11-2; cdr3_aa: CASSLVRGARHEQFF; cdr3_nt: TGTGCCAGCAGCTTAGTGAGGGGCGCCCGTCATGAGCAGTTCTTC
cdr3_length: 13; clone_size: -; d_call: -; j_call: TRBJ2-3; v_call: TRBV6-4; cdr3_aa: CASSGSSTDTQYF; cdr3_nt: TGTGCCAGCAGTGGGAGCAGCACAGATACGCAGTATTTT
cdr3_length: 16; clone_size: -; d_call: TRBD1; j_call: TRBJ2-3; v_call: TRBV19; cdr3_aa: CASGGPGTGETDTQYF; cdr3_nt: TGTGCCAGTGGAGGGCCCGGGACAGGGGAAACAGATACGCAGTATTTT
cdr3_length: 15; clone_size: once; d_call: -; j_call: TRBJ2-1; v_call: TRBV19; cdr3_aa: CASSPWEVVRNEQFF; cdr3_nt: TGTGCCAGTAGTCCCTGGGAGGTTGTGCGCAATGAGCAGTTCTTC
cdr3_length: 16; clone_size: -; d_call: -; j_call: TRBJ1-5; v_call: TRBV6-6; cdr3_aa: CASSYGGTHSNQPQHF; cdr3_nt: TGTGCCAGCAGTTACGGGGGAACCCATAGCAATCAGCCCCAGCATTTT
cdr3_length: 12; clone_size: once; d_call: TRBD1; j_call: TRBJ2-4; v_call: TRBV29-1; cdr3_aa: CSARTGENIQYF; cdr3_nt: TGCAGCGCCAGGACAGGTGAAAACATTCAGTACTTC
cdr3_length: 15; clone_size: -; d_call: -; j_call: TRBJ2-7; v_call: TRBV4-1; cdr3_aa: CASSQEVRATYEQYF; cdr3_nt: TGCGCCAGCAGCCAAGAGGTGCGCGCCACCTACGAGCAGTACTTC
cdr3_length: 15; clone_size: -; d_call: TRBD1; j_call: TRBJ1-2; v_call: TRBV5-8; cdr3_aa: CASSWGTGVNYGYTF; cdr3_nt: TGTGCCAGCAGCTGGGGGACAGGGGTTAACTATGGCTACACCTTC
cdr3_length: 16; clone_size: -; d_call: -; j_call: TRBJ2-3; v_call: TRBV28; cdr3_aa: CASSSVSIGVADTQYF; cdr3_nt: TGTGCCAGCAGCTCTGTCTCCATCGGCGTCGCAGATACGCAGTATTTT
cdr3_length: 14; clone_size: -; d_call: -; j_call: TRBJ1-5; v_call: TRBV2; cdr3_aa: CASSETEGNQPQHF; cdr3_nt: TGTGCCAGCAGTGAAACGGAGGGCAATCAGCCCCAGCATTTT
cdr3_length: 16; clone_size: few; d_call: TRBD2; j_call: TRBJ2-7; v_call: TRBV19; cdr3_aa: CASRPAALAGGPEQYF; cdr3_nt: TGTGCCAGTAGGCCAGCCGCACTAGCGGGAGGGCCCGAGCAGTACTTC
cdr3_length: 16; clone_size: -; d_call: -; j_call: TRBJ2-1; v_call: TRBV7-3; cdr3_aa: CASSLGSGGTYNEQFF; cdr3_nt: TGTGCCAGCAGCTTAGGTAGCGGAGGAACCTACAATGAGCAGTTCTTC